The present entry profiles one T cell receptor beta chain with its context. In its sample, this clonotype was seen a few times. The antigen it binds to is not known. No much larger clone is present one base from it, and per-base qualities are unavailable. V loses 2 bases, J loses 6 bases, and the germline ends lie 11 bases apart. Sequences MNHEY (CDR1) and SVGAGI (CDR2) are obtained from the germline V gene. The cysteine opens and the phenylalanine closes a CDR3 of 13 amino acids. Only the CDR3 DNA stays, 39 bases, in frame from base 1. These data belong to a study of molecular identifiers for immune sequencing clone quantification (dated by TCRdb to the late 2010s). About the full investigation: For a replicate experiment, RNA from roughly 18,000 or 92,000 naive CD8 T cells was divided into five aliquots, of which four were sequenced. CD8 T cells were used in a methods study to benchmark molecular-identifier clustering-based TCR repertoire sequencing (MIDCIRS) and TCR RNA copy counting. Broad study findings and their caveats: Modeling gave about three recovered TCR RNA copies per cell versus around 10 by digital PCR, implying 25% to 30% capture efficiency. Spiked-in Jurkat TCR RNA equivalent to a single cell was reported to be detectable even among some 910,000 naive CD8 T cells. In CMV-specific effector cells, clones with more than 20 RNA copies contained over 99% of molecules, whereas in naive cells such clones contained under 1% of molecules. When barcode sub-clustering was omitted, TCR diversity was inflated by chimeric consensus sequences, with chimeras reaching as high as 47%. Identical TCR molecules sharing a barcode could cause highly expanded clone sizes to be underestimated.

Naive CD8 T cells were FACS-sorted as CD8+CD4-CCR7+CD45RA+ on a BD FACSAria II into RLT Plus buffer. To compare sensitivity, a portion of naive CD8 T cell RNA was divided equally between MIDCIRS and a Smart-seq2-style 5'RACE protocol. Enrichment of CD8 T cells was done with RosetteSep CD8+ T Cell Enrichment Cocktail plus Ficoll-Paque, and ACK red cell lysis came afterward. To prepare the library, PCR was applied. Sequencing was performed on an Illumina MiSeq. Purification of total RNA was performed with the Qiagen AllPrep DNA/RNA kit. Reads from multiple sequencing runs of the same library were pooled before analysis. Under the source paper's analysis protocol: Reads were retained only if the reads had an exact TCR constant sequence, and the retained reads were trimmed to 150 nt and grouped according to their 12-nt molecular barcodes. Reads inside each barcode group were sub-clustered using a 15% Levenshtein threshold, and a quality-weighted consensus sequence was constructed for each RNA molecule. Non-functional sequences were removed, as were lower-count sequences one edit away from another. Based on a fit of two negative binomial distributions, barcode sub-clusters having less than 20% of the maximum read count were discarded. TCRdb's own reprocessing of the public reads used fastp at Q25 and MiXCR and kept productive beta chains. Rows merge per CDR3 protein into single entries with the most common DNA and genes. TCRdb assigned the V and J calls; the authors' analysis was not used. The sample records over 35,000 distinct CDR3 sequences, about 18% of which are singletons. Of the sample, around 7% is held by the ten largest clones.

The sample comprised naive CD8+ T cells from blood, with Jurkat cell RNA spiked in. According to the study, the label for this sample's cell subset or site signals: FACS-sorted CD8+CD4-CCR7+CD45RA+ naive T cells. The TCR sequence derives from a human donor in good health. Some libraries in this study had Jurkat cell RNA spiked in. The chain uses TRBV6-5 and TRBJ2-7; the D gene is unclear. The nucleotide sequence reads TGTGCCAGCAGTTACGACTCCGGGCTCGAGCAGTACTTC. It codes for CASSYDSGLEQYF.